This TCR beta chain was sequenced in a study of T cell responses to AZD1222 COVID-19 vaccine. The repertoire was sequenced with immunoSEQ multiplex PCR; TCRdb's copy has only in-frame clones and lacks some. The sample carries 150,000 or so clones, roughly nine tenths recorded once. The CDR3 has 13 amino acids. V usage is TRBV21-1 and J usage is TRBJ2-7; the DNA was not compared with TRBD2, the D call given in the table. TRBV21-1 is classified as a pseudogene. This material consisted of peripheral blood, taken 28 days after the second AZD1222 dose. The clonotype originates from an adult who received the AZD1222 COVID-19 vaccine. DNA for the CDR3: TGTGCCAGCAGCAACGGGATGGGAAGGGAGCAGTACTTC. Translated, it gives CASSNGMGREQYF.